This paragraph reports one T cell receptor (beta chain). Its antigen remains unidentified. V was shortened by 3 bases and J by 5 bases, with 10 bases between the two germline ends. This CDR3 comprises 13 residues. The germline CDR1 and CDR2 sequences are KGHSH and LQKENI. The data were taken from a study of cytomegalovirus exposure and HLA in healthy donors. Study-level results: One later analysis, an examination of the 120 validation repertoires, found that first-cohort TCR clusters tended to co-occur in them. As was reported, the classifier diagnosed cytomegalovirus status with high specificity and sensitivity. The listing of roughly 160 TCR beta chains classed them as cytomegalovirus-associated.

TCRdb keeps only in-frame clones here, not all; method: immunoSEQ multiplex PCR. The table records 110,000 to 150,000 clones, roughly 93% of them present only once. Sequenced: PBMCs. The J gene is TRBJ2-5, the V gene TRBV18, with D possibly matching TRBD2 (6 bases). This TCR came from a man aged 18 to 29 in good health and CMV-seropositive. CDR3 in DNA: TGTGCCAGCTCACCGGGACTCCCCGAGACCCAGTACTTC. Amino acid sequence: CASSPGLPETQYF.